This T cell receptor beta chain was sequenced in a study of cytomegalovirus exposure and HLA in healthy donors. General study results and limits: Cytomegalovirus association was assigned to 170 or so TCR beta chains. Whilst most TCR sequences proved rare, a subset of public TCRs occurred across many donors. A later analysis found first-cohort TCR clusters tended to co-occur in the 100 to 150 validation repertoires.

As regards this clone: Its antigen is undetermined.

Clones were read by immunoSEQ multiplex PCR, and TCRdb kept only the in-frame ones, dropping some. The table shows around 190,000 clones, with approximately 81% occurring only once. J lost 2 bases, V lost 7 bases, and 10 bases had no gene match. This CDR3 is built from 16 residues. The germline V gene has CDR1 MDHEN and CDR2 SYDVKM. The donors belonged to the roughly 110-subject validation cohort, separate from the roughly 700-subject first cohort. The source of this sequence is a man aged 18 to 35 in good health and CMV-seropositive. This rearrangement joins TRBV28 to TRBJ2-3; 9 bases agree with TRBD2. The sequencing input was PBMCs. The DNA of the CDR3 is TGTGCCAGCAACTCCGGGACTAGCATCTACACAGATACGCAGTATTTT. Translated, it gives CASNSGTSIYTDTQYF. The full variable domain, in which reference TRBV28 and TRBJ2-3 provide the parts outside the CDR3, is DVKVTQSSRYLVKRTGEKVFLECVQDMDHENMFWYRQDPGLGLRLIYFSYDVKMKEKGDIPEGYSVSREKKERFSLILESASTNQTSMYLCASNSGTSIYTDTQYFGPGTRLTVL.